Sequencing of this T cell receptor beta chain was carried out in a study of cytomegalovirus exposure and HLA in healthy donors. Looking at the study overall: About 80 million unique TCRs, all from HLA-typed donors, were included in an early release of the data.

PCR amplification relied on 60 Vbeta primers (plus 13 Jbeta primers). Profiled with immunoSEQ multiplex PCR; TCRdb holds only in-frame clones, not every one. The table lists over 100,000 clones. It was healthy bone marrow donors who served as donors. Study-level points and caveats: TCR beta chains numbering more than 150 were designated cytomegalovirus-associated. A previous analysis found most TCR beta V segments productive roughly 87% or roughly 30% of the time.

Details on this clone: Its antigen is unknown.

Source material: PBMCs. The TCR comes from a man aged 40-55 years in good health and CMV-seropositive.

The CDR3 DNA sequence: TGTGCCAGTAGTAGTACGGGGCCGGGAGGCGGGGAGCTGTTTTTT. Translating gives CASSSTGPGGGELFF. The rearrangement links TRBV19 to TRBJ2-2, with 7 positions matching TRBD2. The V and J ends lost 4 bases and 7 bases, in that order; junction bases with no gene match: 9. The CDR3 extends over 15 amino acids. From germline, CDR1 is LNHDA and CDR2 SQIVND (reference sequence). The full variable domain, completed using reference TRBV19 and TRBJ2-2, is DGGITQSPKYLFRKEGQNVTLSCEQNLNHDAMYWYRQDPGQGLRLIYYSQIVNDFQKGDIAEGYSVSREKKESFPLTVTSAQKNPTAFYLCASSSTGPGGGELFFGEGSRLTVL.